The clone carrying this TCR beta chain was observed many times. Antigen specificity is unknown. TCRdb analysed the reads with MiXCR anew, one entry per CDR3 protein. The sample lists some 390,000 distinct CDR3 sequences; around 18% were seen once. This entry belongs to a study of T cell repertoires in cytomegalovirus infection. Study context: Indications of both CMV infection and matching HLA type were provided by public TCR beta signatures.

Study conclusions and caveats: The response measured ex vivo was dominated by TCR beta clonotypes (HLA-C-restricted and CMV-specific). Summed frequency of shared TCR beta families picked out CMV carriers who also had the relevant HLA.

Germline V gene lookup returns CDR1 SGHTA and CDR2 FQGNSA. The CDR3 is made up of 14 amino acids. Trimming removed 0 bases from V and 10 bases from J, with 13 bases in between. Sequencing was done on a sample of PBMCs. This sequence originates from a human donor in good health (CMV status not recorded). Some clones in this sample may be carry-over from other donors' samples. V and J are TRBV7-2 and TRBJ2-1; maybe TRBD1 (5 bases). CDR3 bases: TGTGCCAGCAGCTTAGCGGGGTGGGGCAGGGAGCAGTTCTTC. Translated: CASSLAGWGREQFF.